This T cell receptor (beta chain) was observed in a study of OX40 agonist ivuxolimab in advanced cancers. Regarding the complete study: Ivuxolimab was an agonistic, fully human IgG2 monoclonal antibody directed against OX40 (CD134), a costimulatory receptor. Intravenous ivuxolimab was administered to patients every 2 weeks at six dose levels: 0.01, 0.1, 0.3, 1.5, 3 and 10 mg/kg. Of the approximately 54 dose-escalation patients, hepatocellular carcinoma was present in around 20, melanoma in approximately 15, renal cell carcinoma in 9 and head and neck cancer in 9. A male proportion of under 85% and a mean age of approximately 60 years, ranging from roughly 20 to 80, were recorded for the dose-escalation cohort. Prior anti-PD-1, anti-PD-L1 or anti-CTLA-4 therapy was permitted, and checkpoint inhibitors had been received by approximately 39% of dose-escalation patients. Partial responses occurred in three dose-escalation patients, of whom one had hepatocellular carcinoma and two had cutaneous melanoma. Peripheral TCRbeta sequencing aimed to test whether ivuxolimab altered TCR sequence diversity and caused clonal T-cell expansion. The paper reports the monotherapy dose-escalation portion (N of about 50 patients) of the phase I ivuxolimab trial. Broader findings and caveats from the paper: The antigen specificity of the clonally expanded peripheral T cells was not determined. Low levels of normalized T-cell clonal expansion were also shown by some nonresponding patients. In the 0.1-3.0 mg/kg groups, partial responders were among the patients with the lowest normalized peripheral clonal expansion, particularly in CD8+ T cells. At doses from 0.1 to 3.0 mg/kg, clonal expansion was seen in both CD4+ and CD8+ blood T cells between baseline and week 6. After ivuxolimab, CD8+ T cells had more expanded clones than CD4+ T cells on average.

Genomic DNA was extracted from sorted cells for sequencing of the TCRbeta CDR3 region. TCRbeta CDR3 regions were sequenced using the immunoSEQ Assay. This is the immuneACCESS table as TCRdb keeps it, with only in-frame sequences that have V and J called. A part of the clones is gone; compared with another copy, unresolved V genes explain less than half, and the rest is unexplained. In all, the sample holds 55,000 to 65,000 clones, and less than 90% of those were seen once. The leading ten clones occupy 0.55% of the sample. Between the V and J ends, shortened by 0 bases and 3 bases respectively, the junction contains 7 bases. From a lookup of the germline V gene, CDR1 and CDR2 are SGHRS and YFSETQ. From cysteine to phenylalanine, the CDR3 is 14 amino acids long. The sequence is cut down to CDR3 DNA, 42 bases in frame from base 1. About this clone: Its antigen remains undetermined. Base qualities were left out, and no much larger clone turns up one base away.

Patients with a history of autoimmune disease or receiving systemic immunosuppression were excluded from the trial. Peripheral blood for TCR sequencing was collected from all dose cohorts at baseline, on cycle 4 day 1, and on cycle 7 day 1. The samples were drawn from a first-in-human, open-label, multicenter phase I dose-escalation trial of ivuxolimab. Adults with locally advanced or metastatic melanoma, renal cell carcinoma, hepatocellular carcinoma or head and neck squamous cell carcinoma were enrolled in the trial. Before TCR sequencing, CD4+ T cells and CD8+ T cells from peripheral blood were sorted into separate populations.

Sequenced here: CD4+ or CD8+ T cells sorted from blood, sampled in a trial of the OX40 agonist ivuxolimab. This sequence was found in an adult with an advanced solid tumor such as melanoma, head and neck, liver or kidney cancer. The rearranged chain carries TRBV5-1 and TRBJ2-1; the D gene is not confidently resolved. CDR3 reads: CASSLDSNYNEQFF. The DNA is TGCGCCAGCAGCTTGGATAGTAACTACAATGAGCAGTTCTTC. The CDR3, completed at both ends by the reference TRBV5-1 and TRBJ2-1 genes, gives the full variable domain KAGVTQTPRYLIKTRGQQVTLSCSPISGHRSVSWYQQTPGQGLQFLFEYFSETQRNKGNFPGRFSGRQFSNSRSEMNVSTLELGDSALYLCASSLDSNYNEQFFGPGTRLTVL.